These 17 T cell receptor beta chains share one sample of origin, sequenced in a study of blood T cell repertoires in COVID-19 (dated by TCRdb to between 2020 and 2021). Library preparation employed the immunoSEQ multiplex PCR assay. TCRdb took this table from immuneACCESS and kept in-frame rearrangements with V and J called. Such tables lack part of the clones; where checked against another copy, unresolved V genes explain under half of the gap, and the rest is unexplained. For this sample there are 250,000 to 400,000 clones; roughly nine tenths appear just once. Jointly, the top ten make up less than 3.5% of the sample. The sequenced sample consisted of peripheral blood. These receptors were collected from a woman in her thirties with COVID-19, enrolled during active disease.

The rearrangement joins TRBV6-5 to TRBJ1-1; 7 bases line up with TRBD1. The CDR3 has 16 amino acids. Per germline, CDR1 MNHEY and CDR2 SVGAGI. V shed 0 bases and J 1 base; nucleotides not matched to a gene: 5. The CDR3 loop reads CASSYSVRTGNTEAFF. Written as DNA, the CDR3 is TGTGCCAGCAGTTACTCGGTCCGGACAGGGAACACTGAAGCTTTCTTT.

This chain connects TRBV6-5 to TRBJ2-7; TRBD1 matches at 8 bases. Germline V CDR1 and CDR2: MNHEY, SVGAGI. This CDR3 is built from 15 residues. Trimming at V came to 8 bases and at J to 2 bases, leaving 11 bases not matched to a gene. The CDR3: CASASSETGAYEQYF. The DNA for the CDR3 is TGTGCCAGCGCATCTTCGGAGACAGGGGCCTACGAGCAGTACTTC.

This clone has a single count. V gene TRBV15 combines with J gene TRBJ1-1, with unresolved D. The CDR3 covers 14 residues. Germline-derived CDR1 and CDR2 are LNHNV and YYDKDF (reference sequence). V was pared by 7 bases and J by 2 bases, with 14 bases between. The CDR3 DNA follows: TGTGCCACCAAATACGGACGGGAAAACACTGAAGCTTTCTTT. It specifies CATKYGRENTEAFF.

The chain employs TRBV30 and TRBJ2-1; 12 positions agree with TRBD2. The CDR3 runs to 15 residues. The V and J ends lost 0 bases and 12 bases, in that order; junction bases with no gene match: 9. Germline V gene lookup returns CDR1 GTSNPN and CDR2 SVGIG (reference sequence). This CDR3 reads CAWSVLETSGRGQFF. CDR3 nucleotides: TGTGCCTGGAGTGTACTAGAGACTAGCGGGAGAGGGCAGTTCTTC.

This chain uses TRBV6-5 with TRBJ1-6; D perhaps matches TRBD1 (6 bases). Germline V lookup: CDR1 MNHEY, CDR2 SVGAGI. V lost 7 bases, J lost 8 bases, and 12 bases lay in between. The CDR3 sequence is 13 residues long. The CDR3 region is CASKGQIHSPLHF. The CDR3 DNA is TGTGCCAGCAAAGGACAGATTCATTCACCCCTCCACTTT.

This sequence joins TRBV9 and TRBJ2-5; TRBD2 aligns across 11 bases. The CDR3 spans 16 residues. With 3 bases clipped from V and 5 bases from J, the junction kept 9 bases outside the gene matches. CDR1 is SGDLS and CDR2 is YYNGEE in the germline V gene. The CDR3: CASSASGRTTRETQYF. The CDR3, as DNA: TGTGCCAGCAGCGCTAGCGGGAGGACAACCCGGGAGACCCAGTACTTC.

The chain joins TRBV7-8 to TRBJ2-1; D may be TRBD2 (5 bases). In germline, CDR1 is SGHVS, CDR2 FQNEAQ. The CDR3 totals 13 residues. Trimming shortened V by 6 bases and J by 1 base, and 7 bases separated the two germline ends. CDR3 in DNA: TGTGCCAGCAGTTCGGGGTCCTACAATGAGCAGTTCTTC. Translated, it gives CASSSGSYNEQFF.

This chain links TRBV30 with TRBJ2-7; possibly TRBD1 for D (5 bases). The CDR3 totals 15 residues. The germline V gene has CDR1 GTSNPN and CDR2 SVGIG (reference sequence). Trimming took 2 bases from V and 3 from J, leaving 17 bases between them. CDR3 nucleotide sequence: TGTGCCTGGAGTAGCAAGGGGTGGGTTGGCTACGAGCAGTACTTC. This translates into CAWSSKGWVGYEQYF.

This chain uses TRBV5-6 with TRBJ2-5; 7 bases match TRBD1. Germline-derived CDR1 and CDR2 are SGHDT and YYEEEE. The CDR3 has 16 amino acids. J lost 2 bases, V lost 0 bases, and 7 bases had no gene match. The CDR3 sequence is CASSLAVGTVQETQYF. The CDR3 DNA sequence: TGTGCCAGCAGCTTGGCAGTGGGGACAGTACAAGAGACCCAGTACTTC.

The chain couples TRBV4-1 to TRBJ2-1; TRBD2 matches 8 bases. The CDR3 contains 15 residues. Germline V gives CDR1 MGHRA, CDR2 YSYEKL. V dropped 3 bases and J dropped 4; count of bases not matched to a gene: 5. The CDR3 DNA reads TGCGCCAGCAGCCAGCGGGAGGACGAGTACAATGAGCAGTTCTTC. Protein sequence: CASSQREDEYNEQFF.

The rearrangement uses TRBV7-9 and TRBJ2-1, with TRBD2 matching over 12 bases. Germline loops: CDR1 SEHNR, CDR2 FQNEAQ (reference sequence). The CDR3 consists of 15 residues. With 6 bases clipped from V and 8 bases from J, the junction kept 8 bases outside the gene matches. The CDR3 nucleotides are TGTGCCAGCAGTCGCGGACTAGCGGGACTCGATGAGCAGTTCTTC. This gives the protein CASSRGLAGLDEQFF.

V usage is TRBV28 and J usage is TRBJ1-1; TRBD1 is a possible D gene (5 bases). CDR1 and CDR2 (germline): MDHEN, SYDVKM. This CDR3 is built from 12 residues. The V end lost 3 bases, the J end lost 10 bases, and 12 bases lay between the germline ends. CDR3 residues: CASSFYRGGAFF. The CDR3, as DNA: TGTGCCAGCAGTTTTTACCGGGGGGGAGCTTTCTTT.

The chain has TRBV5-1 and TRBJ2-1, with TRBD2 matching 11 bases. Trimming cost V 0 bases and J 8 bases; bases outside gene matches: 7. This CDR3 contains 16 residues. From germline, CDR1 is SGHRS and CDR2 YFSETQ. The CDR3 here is CASSLAASGRSYEQFF. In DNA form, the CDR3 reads TGCGCCAGCAGCTTGGCAGCTAGCGGGAGGTCCTATGAGCAGTTCTTC.

For the CDR3, the DNA is TGTGCCAGTAGTATGGTTGGACAGTATAATTCACCCCTCCACTTT. It specifies CASSMVGQYNSPLHF. V and J are TRBV19 and TRBJ1-6, with D perhaps TRBD1 (6 bases). V was cut by 3 bases and J by 4 bases, with 10 bases left in between. Per germline, CDR1 LNHDA and CDR2 SQIVND (reference sequence). This CDR3 spans 15 amino acids. The complete variable domain, with remaining parts taken from reference TRBV19 and TRBJ1-6, reads DGGITQSPKYLFRKEGQNVTLSCEQNLNHDAMYWYRQDPGQGLRLIYYSQIVNDFQKGDIAEGYSVSREKKESFPLTVTSAQKNPTAFYLCASSMVGQYNSPLHFGNGTRLTVT.

The CDR3 DNA follows: TGTGCCAGCGCGTGGGCAGGTCCCTACGAGCAGTACTTC. It is translated as CASAWAGPYEQYF. The rearrangement joins TRBV27 to TRBJ2-7, with no clear D. V was cut by 8 bases and J by 2 bases, with 13 bases left in between. This CDR3 is built from 13 residues. Germline V lookup: CDR1 MNHEY, CDR2 SMNVEV (reference sequence).

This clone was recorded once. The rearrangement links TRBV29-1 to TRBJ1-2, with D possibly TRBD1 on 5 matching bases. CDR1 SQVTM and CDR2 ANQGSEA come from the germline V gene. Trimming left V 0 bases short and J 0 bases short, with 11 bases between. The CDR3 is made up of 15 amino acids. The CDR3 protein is CSVEDLTASNYGYTF. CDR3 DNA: TGCAGCGTTGAAGATCTGACAGCATCTAACTATGGCTACACCTTC.

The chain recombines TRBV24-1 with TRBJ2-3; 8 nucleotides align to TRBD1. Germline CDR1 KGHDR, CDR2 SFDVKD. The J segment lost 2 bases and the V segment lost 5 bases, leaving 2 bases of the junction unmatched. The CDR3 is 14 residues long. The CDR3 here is CATSATGDTDTQYF. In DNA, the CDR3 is TGTGCCACCAGTGCGACAGGGGACACAGATACGCAGTATTTT.